This T cell receptor beta chain was found in a study of control samples from healthy donors and cancer patients. This clone has just one count. Sequencing used immunoSEQ multiplex PCR; TCRdb keeps in-frame clones, though not all of them. The table has approximately 100,000 clones, roughly 92% seen once. This TCR derives from a human donor in good health. The donor label of this sample is uncertain. Sequenced sample: blood.

The CDR3 region has the DNA TGTGCCAGCTCATACAGCCAGGGGAGCATCACAGATACGCAGTATTTT. This sequence encodes CASSYSQGSITDTQYF. This chain joins TRBV18 and TRBJ2-3, with a possible D match to TRBD1 (6 bases). V was pared by 5 bases and J by 2 bases, with 17 bases between. The CDR3 spans 16 residues. Germline V lookup: CDR1 KGHSH, CDR2 LQKENI. The entire variable domain, with the rest obtained from reference TRBV18 and TRBJ2-3, is as follows: NAGVMQNPRHLVRRRGQEARLRCSPMKGHSHVYWYRQLPEEGLKFMVYLQKENIIDESGMPKERFSAEFPKEGPSILRIQQVVRGDSAAYFCASSYSQGSITDTQYFGPGTRLTVL.